The 31 T cell receptor beta chains in this list originate from one sample, sequenced in a study of T cell clonality in common variable immunodeficiency. TCRdb's copy holds only in-frame clones and misses some; the assay was immunoSEQ multiplex PCR. Observed in the sample are about 2,200 clones, none of them singletons. What these receptors recognize is not known. Study results and limitations: Common variable immunodeficiency TCR beta sequences reportedly had fewer deletions and N-nucleotide insertions.

Material: peripheral blood mononuclear cells. The receptors shown here come from a human donor with common variable immunodeficiency.

This clone rates as large. The read halts 3 residues ahead of the CDR3 end, with the missing end drawn from the germline J gene. The chain recombines TRBV5-6 with TRBJ1-1; TRBD1 matches 8 bases. J was trimmed by 5 bases and V by 4 bases; bases with no gene match: 7. The CDR3 loop spans 14 amino acids. Germline CDR1 SGHDT, CDR2 YYEEEE. Partial CDR3 DNA: TGTGCCAGCAGCAAGACAGGGGTCGGAACTGAA. Protein product: CASSKTGVGTE. The full-length CDR3 reads as CASSKTGVGTEAFF. Full variable domain (remainder filled in from reference TRBV5-6 and TRBJ1-1): DAGVTQSPTHLIKTRGQQVTLRCSPKSGHDTVSWYQQALGQGPQFIFQYYEEEERQRGNFPDRFSGHQFPNYSSELNVNALLLGDSALYLCASSKTGVGTEAFFGQGTRLTVV.

Concerning this clone: Read data end 3 residues before the CDR3 end; the end is taken from the germline J gene. The chain links TRBV19 to TRBJ2-7; 7 bases match TRBD1. V lost 9 bases, J lost 6 bases, and 14 bases stayed unmatched. Germline assignment: CDR1 LNHDA and CDR2 SQIVND (reference sequence). This CDR3 is built from 14 residues. The CDR3 sequence is CASSTRQGVSEQYF. CDR3 DNA (partial): TGTGCCAGCTCTACTAGACAGGGAGTATCCGAG.

This clone was observed a few times. The read comes to an end 3 residues before the CDR3 does, leaving the germline J gene to fill in the end. The chain employs TRBV7-9 and TRBJ2-4; tentatively, D is TRBD1 (5 bases). Germline loops: CDR1 SEHNR, CDR2 FQNEAQ (reference sequence). The V and J ends lost 8 bases and 5 bases respectively, with 7 bases between them. CDR3 length: 11 residues. Incomplete CDR3 DNA: TGTGCCAGCTCCAGGGAAAACATT. Encoded protein: CASSRENI. The CDR3 reads in full as CASSRENIQYF.

The CDR3 here is CAWKVAGNTGELFF. The sequenced CDR3 bases are TGTGCCTGGAAGGTAGCGGGGAACACCGGGGAG. V is TRBV30 and J is TRBJ2-2; 7 positions match TRBD2. The read is 3 residues too short to cover the CDR3 end, so that end is filled in from the germline J gene. The length of the CDR3 is 14 residues. From germline, CDR1 is GTSNPN and CDR2 SVGIG (reference sequence). V lost 4 bases and J lost 1; bases outside the gene matches: 3.

In the case of this clone: The observed sequence ends 3 residues before the CDR3 terminus, with the missing tail filled in from the germline J gene. The chain couples TRBV7-2 to TRBJ2-3, with TRBD2 matching over 7 bases. The V gene end was trimmed by 5 bases and the J gene end by 3 bases; junction bases not matched to a gene: 8. Germline CDR1 SGHTA, CDR2 FQGNSA. The CDR3 length is 15 residues. The DNA read from the CDR3 is TGTGCCAGCAGCCCCTGGGCGGGAGAAACAGATACG. Its protein is CASSPWAGETDT. The complete CDR3 sequence is CASSPWAGETDTQYF.

Remarks on this clone: The read halts 3 residues ahead of the CDR3 end, with the missing end drawn from the germline J gene. The J gene is TRBJ1-4, the V gene TRBV6-1; the D gene is possibly TRBD1 (5 bases). V was trimmed by 2 bases and J by 2 bases, leaving 12 bases between them. Germline V gene data show CDR1 as MNHNS and CDR2 as SASEGT. The CDR3 is made up of 16 amino acids. The CDR3 sequence: CASSEFRGMTNEKLFF. The sequenced CDR3 bases are TGTGCCAGCAGTGAATTCCGGGGGATGACTAATGAAAAA.

This clone counts as medium-sized. The read comes to an end 3 residues before the CDR3 does, leaving the germline J gene to fill in the end. J is TRBJ1-4 and V is TRBV2, with 10 bases matching TRBD1. CDR3 length: 13 residues. The trim removed 7 bases at V and 10 bases at J, leaving 6 bases unmatched. Germline V CDR1 and CDR2: SNHLY, FYNNEI. CDR3 in amino acids: CASTGQGVGKLFF. CDR3 DNA (partial): TGTGCCAGCACCGGACAGGGGGTAGGAAAA. The full variable domain, rest sourced from reference TRBV2 and TRBJ1-4, is EPEVTQTPSHQVTQMGQEVILRCVPISNHLYFYWYRQILGQKVEFLVSFYNNEISEKSEIFDDQFSVERPDGSNFTLKIRSTKLEDSAMYFCASTGQGVGKLFFGSGTQLSVL.

By its share, this clone is medium-sized. Sequencing ends 3 residues short of the CDR3 end; the germline J gene provides the rest. The J gene is TRBJ2-7, the V gene TRBV14; 10 bases fit TRBD1. The CDR3 consists of 15 residues. Germline V CDR1 and CDR2: SGHDN, FVKESK. The junction had 5 bases not matched to a gene; V was cut back by 3 bases and J by 3 bases. The CDR3 loop is CASSHPGTGDYEQYF. CDR3 DNA (partial): TGTGCCAGCAGCCACCCCGGGACAGGGGACTACGAG.

This clone turned up a few times. The CDR3 end is not reached by the read, which stops 3 residues before it; the germline J gene fills it in. This rearrangement joins TRBV7-9 to TRBJ2-5; 8 nucleotides match TRBD1. CDR1 is SEHNR, CDR2 FQNEAQ, per germline (reference sequence). This CDR3 comprises 15 residues. The V gene end was trimmed by 2 bases and the J gene end by 7 bases; junction bases not matched to a gene: 9. CDR3 sequence: CASSLIAAQGGTQYF. The covered CDR3 bases are TGTGCCAGCAGCTTAATAGCGGCACAGGGGGGGACC.

A note on this clone: Coverage ceases 3 residues before the CDR3 finishes, and the germline J gene fills in the end. The J gene is TRBJ1-1, the V gene TRBV6-2 or TRBV6-3; D unclear. The CDR3 is made up of 14 amino acids. From germline, CDR1 is MNHEY and CDR2 SVGEGT. V shed 2 bases and J shed 0 bases, with 7 bases lying between them. CDR3 DNA (partial): TGTGCCAGCAGTTACGTGCGGATGAACACTGAA. Translated: CASSYVRMNTE. The entire CDR3 protein reads CASSYVRMNTEAFF.

As regards this clone: The read gets to within 3 residues of the CDR3 end, and the germline J gene fills in the rest. This chain connects TRBV18 to TRBJ1-2; TRBD1 aligns across 8 bases. The J segment lost 5 bases and the V segment lost 2 bases, leaving 7 bases of the junction unmatched. The CDR3 sequence is 15 residues long. In germline, CDR1 is KGHSH, CDR2 LQKENI. The CDR3 DNA, read in part, is TGTGCCAGCTCACCAGACAGGGGAGAAAAATATGGC. Its protein is CASSPDRGEKYG. From start to end, the CDR3 is CASSPDRGEKYGYTF.

Regarding this clone: Read sequence stops 3 residues before the CDR3 end, and the germline J gene provides the missing end. The gene calls are TRBV7-6 and TRBJ2-1; 8 bases are shared with TRBD1. V dropped 3 bases and J dropped 8; count of bases not matched to a gene: 3. CDR1 and CDR2 (germline): SGHVS, FNYEAQ. CDR3 length equals 13 residues. CDR3 sequence reads: CASSLDRDYEQFF. The part of the CDR3 DNA that was read is TGTGCCAGCAGCTTGGACAGGGACTATGAG.

This clone occurred a few times. The CDR3 end is not reached by the read, which stops 3 residues before it; the germline J gene fills it in. The chain has TRBV7-9 and TRBJ2-1, with D maybe TRBD2 (7 bases). This CDR3 spans 15 amino acids. Trimming removed 4 bases from V and 4 bases from J, with 14 bases in between. Germline V CDR1 and CDR2: SEHNR, FQNEAQ (reference sequence). The CDR3 spells CASSSRGAPYNEQFF. The sequenced part of the CDR3 DNA is TGTGCCAGCAGCTCTCGGGGGGCCCCTTACAATGAG.

There are a few counts of this clone. Coverage ceases 3 residues before the CDR3 finishes, and the germline J gene fills in the end. V is TRBV7-6 and J is TRBJ2-7; D call uncertain. This CDR3 spans 13 amino acids. The ends were cut back, 3 bases at V and 1 base at J, with 7 bases in the middle. Germline CDR1 and CDR2: SGHVS and FNYEAQ. CDR3 loop: CASSFLSSYEQYF. The part of the CDR3 DNA that was read is TGTGCCAGCAGCTTTCTCAGTTCCTACGAG.

This clone was counted between two and nine times. The CDR3 end lies 3 residues beyond the end of the read and is filled in from the germline J gene. The chain combines TRBV20-1 with TRBJ1-1; D remains unclear. Germline V CDR1 and CDR2: DFQATT, SNEGSKA (reference sequence). The CDR3 runs to 12 residues. Deletions cut 6 bases from V and 5 bases from J, with 13 bases between. CDR3 region: CSASPGGTEAFF. CDR3 bases read: TGCAGTGCATCTCCGGGTGGAACTGAA.

Points on this clone: The CDR3 goes on 3 residues after the read ends, and that part is filled in from the germline J gene. V gene TRBV20-1 combines with J gene TRBJ2-5; 9 nucleotides align to TRBD2. The CDR3 runs to 14 residues. The germline gives CDR1 DFQATT, CDR2 SNEGSKA (reference sequence). V shed 2 bases, J shed 1 base, and the junction held 2 bases outside the gene matches. This CDR3 reads CSARRREGQETQYF. The CDR3 bases that were read are TGCAGTGCTAGAAGGCGGGAGGGCCAAGAGACC.

By frequency in the sample, this clone is medium-sized. The chain's CDR3 is CASSLTNTEAFF. The CDR3 DNA, read in part, is TGTGCCAGCTCACTCACTAACACTGAA. V usage is TRBV18 and J usage is TRBJ1-1, with D unclear. The CDR3 is cut off 3 residues early in the read; its end comes from the germline J gene. Trimming took off 4 bases at V and 2 bases at J, with 5 bases between the two ends. The CDR3 extends over 12 amino acids. Germline V gives CDR1 KGHSH, CDR2 LQKENI.

On this clone: The CDR3 end lies 3 residues beyond the end of the read and is filled in from the germline J gene. The chain employs TRBV18 and TRBJ1-1; D perhaps matches TRBD1 (6 bases). CDR3 length: 15 residues. CDR1 is KGHSH, CDR2 LQKENI, per germline. Partial CDR3 DNA: TGTGCCAGCTCACCTCTACAGGGTCAGAGGATCGAA. This gives the protein CASSPLQGQRIE. The entire CDR3 reads CASSPLQGQRIEAFF.

This clone ranks as medium-sized. Read sequence stops 3 residues before the CDR3 end, and the germline J gene provides the missing end. This chain connects TRBV18 to TRBJ2-7; 10 bases map to TRBD2. The germline gives CDR1 KGHSH, CDR2 LQKENI. The length of the CDR3 is 15 residues. The ends lost 3 bases at V and 2 bases at J; junction bases unmatched: 4. The part of the CDR3 DNA that was read is TGTGCCAGCTCACCGGCTAGCGGGGGCCCCTACGAG. The encoded protein is CASSPASGGPYE. The entire CDR3 protein is CASSPASGGPYEQYF.

To note about this clone: The CDR3 is cut off 3 residues early in the read; its end comes from the germline J gene. The chain carries TRBV20-1 and TRBJ2-3, with no clear D. This CDR3 contains 15 residues. Trimming stripped 6 bases from V and 0 bases from J, with 16 bases between. The germline V gene encodes CDR1 DFQATT and CDR2 SNEGSKA (reference sequence). CDR3 in amino acids: CSADRAEFSTDTQYF. Incomplete CDR3 DNA: TGCAGTGCCGATAGAGCCGAATTTAGCACAGATACG.

This clone showed up just a few times. The read falls 3 residues short of the CDR3 end, and the missing part is taken from the germline J gene. The chain carries TRBV6-2 or TRBV6-3 and TRBJ2-7, with D tentatively TRBD2 (7 bases). Per the germline V gene, CDR1 is MNHEY and CDR2 is SVGEGT. The CDR3 covers 12 residues. Trimming stripped 10 bases from V and 2 bases from J, with 12 bases between. The CDR3 DNA, read in part, is TGTGCCACGGCGGGGGCGACCTACGAG. Translating gives CATAGATYE. The CDR3 reads in full as CATAGATYEQYF.

This clone was counted between two and nine times. The DNA ends 3 residues before the CDR3 does, and the rest of the CDR3 is filled in from the germline J gene. This chain uses TRBV6-2 or TRBV6-3 with TRBJ1-2, with a weak D call TRBD1 (5 bases). CDR1 MNHEY and CDR2 SVGEGT come from the germline V gene. The CDR3 has 15 amino acids. V lost 5 bases, J lost 0 bases, and 13 bases lay in between. CDR3 sequence reads: CASSDRQHSNYGYTF. CDR3 DNA (partial): TGTGCCAGCAGTGACCGACAGCATTCTAACTATGGC.

This clone has a handful of counts. The sequenced part of the CDR3 DNA is TGTGCCAGCAGTGATAGGGGGCTCGGGACGAATACG. Translated: CASSDRGLGTNT. The entire CDR3 is CASSDRGLGTNTQYF. The rearrangement joins TRBV6-1 to TRBJ2-3; TRBD1 agrees at 7 bases. The read ends 3 residues before the CDR3 terminus; that terminus is restored from the germline J gene. Germline V gene sequence: CDR1 MNHNS, CDR2 SASEGT. Trimming at V came to 3 bases and at J to 7 bases, leaving 10 bases not matched to a gene. The CDR3 consists of 15 residues.

By its share, this clone is medium-sized. The read is 3 residues too short to cover the CDR3 end, so that end is filled in from the germline J gene. V gene TRBV11-2 combines with J gene TRBJ2-3, with a weak D call TRBD2 (6 bases). This CDR3 contains 12 residues. Germline lookup yields CDR1 SGHAT and CDR2 FQNNGV. The CDR3 region is CASSFGGDAQYF. CDR3 DNA (partial): TGTGCCAGCAGCTTCGGCGGGGACGCG.

Concerning this clone itself: The CDR3 end is not reached by the read, which stops 3 residues before it; the germline J gene fills it in. This rearrangement joins TRBV7-9 to TRBJ2-4; D is perhaps TRBD1 (5 bases). The CDR3 is 12 residues long. Germline assignment: CDR1 SEHNR and CDR2 FQNEAQ (reference sequence). V lost 3 bases to trimming and J lost 5 bases, with 5 bases between them. Partial CDR3 DNA: TGTGCCAGCAGCTTCAGGGAAAACATT. Its protein is CASSFRENI. The full CDR3 protein reads CASSFRENIQYF.

This clone is judged medium-sized. A junction end diverges from the germline sequence, so it may reflect a read error. The read terminates 3 residues before the CDR3 end, so the remaining end is supplied by the germline J gene. The rearrangement links TRBV4-2 to TRBJ1-1; D gene uncertain. The CDR3 sequence is 13 residues long. The germline CDR1 and CDR2 sequences are LGHNA and YNFKEQ. Partial CDR3 DNA: TGCGCCAGCAGCCAGACCGAGGGCGCTGAA. Protein product: CASSQTEGAE. The full-length CDR3 reads as CASSQTEGAEAFF.

A few counts support this clone. The read stops 3 residues short of the end of the CDR3; the missing end is completed from the germline J gene. The gene calls are TRBV30 and TRBJ2-1; TRBD1 might be the D (6 bases). CDR3 size: 13 residues. V was trimmed by 1 base and J by 6 bases, leaving 10 bases between them. Germline V gene lookup returns CDR1 GTSNPN and CDR2 SVGIG (reference sequence). Partial CDR3 DNA: TGTGCCTGGAGTGAACAGGGACGCAATGAG. This codes for CAWSEQGRNE. The full-length CDR3 reads as CAWSEQGRNEQFF.

Comments on this clone: The CDR3 end falls 3 residues outside the read, so it is completed with the germline J gene. This chain uses TRBV7-9 with TRBJ2-1, with 9 bases fitting TRBD1. J was trimmed by 6 bases and V by 4 bases; bases with no gene match: 7. CDR1 and CDR2 from the germline V gene are SEHNR and FQNEAQ (reference sequence). This CDR3 spans 15 amino acids. The sequenced part of the CDR3 DNA is TGTGCCAGCAGCTCCGGGGACAGGGCCCTCAATGAG. Its translation is CASSSGDRALNE. The full CDR3 is CASSSGDRALNEQFF.

This clone was counted a few times. The CDR3 is cut off 3 residues early in the read; its end comes from the germline J gene. The chain is built from TRBV6-1 and TRBJ1-5, with TRBD1 as a possible D gene (5 bases). V gave up 1 base and J gave up 7 bases, with 11 bases separating them. This CDR3 comprises 14 residues. Germline loops: CDR1 MNHNS, CDR2 SASEGT. Incomplete CDR3 DNA: TGTGCCAGCAGTGAAGGCCCGAAGGGGCAGCCC. It is translated as CASSEGPKGQP. In full, the CDR3 is CASSEGPKGQPQHF.

A remark on this clone: The CDR3 end falls 3 residues outside the read, so it is completed with the germline J gene. The chain employs TRBV2 and TRBJ2-3; D not resolved. This CDR3 comprises 12 residues. V was trimmed by 9 bases and J by 2 bases, leaving 9 bases between them. The V gene's germline CDR1 is SNHLY and CDR2 FYNNEI. The CDR3 loop reads CARQKSTDTQYF. The sequenced part of the CDR3 DNA is TGTGCCAGACAGAAATCCACAGATACG.

This clone has only a few counts. The CDR3 end is not reached by the read, which stops 3 residues before it; the germline J gene fills it in. V usage is TRBV6-2 or TRBV6-3 and J usage is TRBJ2-1; TRBD2 agrees at 12 bases. CDR1 and CDR2 (germline): MNHEY, SVGEGT. V was pared by 8 bases and J by 8 bases, with 7 bases of the junction left unmatched. The CDR3 extends over 14 amino acids. The DNA read from the CDR3 is TGTGCCAGCTCTGGACTAGCGGGATACGATGAG. It yields the protein CASSGLAGYDE. The entire CDR3 protein is CASSGLAGYDEQFF.